A single sample is the source of the 7 T cell receptor beta chains below, sequenced in a study of T cells in Graves' hyperthyroidism and ophthalmopathy. Amplification of TCR beta CDR3 regions used RNA as the template. The HTBI set primed first-round TCR CDR3 RT-PCR. TCRdb analysed the multiplex PCR reads with MiXCR anew, one entry per CDR3 protein. The table records some 510,000 distinct CDR3 sequences, around 21% of them present only once. The sequenced sample consisted of blood. These receptors were collected from a man aged 18 to 29 with Graves' hyperthyroidism.

This chain joins TRBV7-2 and TRBJ2-5, with 11 bases lining up with TRBD2. This CDR3 has 15 residues. Germline lookup yields CDR1 SGHTA and CDR2 FQGNSA. J lost 2 bases, V lost 4 bases, and 3 bases had no gene match. The CDR3, as DNA: TGTGCCAGCAGCTCGACTAGCGGGACACAAGAGACCCAGTACTTC. It specifies CASSSTSGTQETQYF.

The chain joins TRBV28 to TRBJ2-7, with 7 bases identical to TRBD1. The J segment lost 6 bases and the V segment lost 5 bases, leaving 16 bases of the junction unmatched. This CDR3 region has 16 residues. From germline, CDR1 is MDHEN and CDR2 SYDVKM. CDR3 region: CASSPSGTANAVEQYF. For the CDR3, the DNA is TGTGCCAGCAGTCCCTCAGGGACAGCGAATGCAGTCGAGCAGTACTTC.

This clonotype was picked up many times. Germline is not matched at one junction end, which may reflect a read error. V is TRBV2 and J is TRBJ2-4; D might be TRBD2 (6 bases). CDR1 SNHLY and CDR2 FYNNEI come from the germline V gene. The CDR3 extends over 15 amino acids. The CDR3 region has the DNA TGTGCCAGCAGTCCCATACTACTAGCCAAAAACATTAAGTACTTC. Its protein product is CASSPILLAKNIKYF.

This clonotype was detected many times. The chain is built from TRBV9 and TRBJ2-5, with a tentative D call TRBD2 (7 bases). The CDR3 is 16 residues long. Per the germline V gene, CDR1 is SGDLS and CDR2 is YYNGEE. V lost 1 base to trimming and J lost 5 bases, with 18 bases between them. The CDR3 protein is CASSVQEGGPGETQYF. The CDR3 DNA reads as TGTGCCAGCAGCGTACAGGAGGGGGGGCCGGGGGAGACCCAGTACTTC.

As concerns this clonotype: No conserved phenylalanine or tryptophan is present at the end of the CDR3, so a read error is the likely explanation. The V gene is TRBV12-3 or TRBV12-4, the J gene TRBJ2-7; 8 bases match TRBD2. This CDR3 has 15 residues. J lost 3 bases, V lost 5 bases, and 9 bases had no gene match. CDR3 sequence (DNA): TGTGCCAGCAGTCCGCCCAGCGGGAGACTCTACGAGCAGTACTAC. Translated, it gives CASSPPSGRLYEQYY.

This clonotype was detected many times. The V call is TRBV12-3 or TRBV12-4, the J call TRBJ1-3; D is uncertain. V was trimmed by 3 bases and J by 8 bases, leaving 5 bases between them. The CDR3 runs to 11 residues. The CDR3 is CASSFIDTIYF. The CDR3 DNA reads TGTGCCAGCAGTTTCATTGACACCATATATTTT.

J is TRBJ2-5 and V is TRBV24-1, with D perhaps TRBD1 or TRBD2 (6 bases each). The CDR3 spans 16 residues. V lost 5 bases and J 2 bases, leaving 17 bases between the germline ends. Germline V gene data show CDR1 as KGHDR and CDR2 as SFDVKD. The chain's CDR3 is CATSAGGLDKQETQYF. DNA of the CDR3: TGTGCCACCAGTGCCGGGGGCCTCGACAAACAAGAGACCCAGTACTTC.